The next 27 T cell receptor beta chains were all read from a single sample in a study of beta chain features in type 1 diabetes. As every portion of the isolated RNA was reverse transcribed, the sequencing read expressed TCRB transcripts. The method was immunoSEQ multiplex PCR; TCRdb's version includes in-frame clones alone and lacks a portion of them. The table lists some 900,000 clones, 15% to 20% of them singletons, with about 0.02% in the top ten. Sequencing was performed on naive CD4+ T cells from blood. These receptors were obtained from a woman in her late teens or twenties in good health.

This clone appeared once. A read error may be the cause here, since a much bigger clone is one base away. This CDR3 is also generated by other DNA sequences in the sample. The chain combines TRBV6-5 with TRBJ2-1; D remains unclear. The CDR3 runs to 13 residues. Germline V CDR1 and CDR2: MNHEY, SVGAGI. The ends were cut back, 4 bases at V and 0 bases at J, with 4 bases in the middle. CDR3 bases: TGTGCCAGCAGTTTTGACTCCTACAATGAGCAGTTCTTC. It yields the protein CASSFDSYNEQFF.

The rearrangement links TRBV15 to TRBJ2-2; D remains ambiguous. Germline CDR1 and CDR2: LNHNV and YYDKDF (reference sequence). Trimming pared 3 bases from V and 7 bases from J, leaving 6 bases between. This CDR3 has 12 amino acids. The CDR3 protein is CATSREFGELFF. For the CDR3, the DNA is TGTGCCACCAGCAGGGAGTTCGGGGAGCTGTTTTTT. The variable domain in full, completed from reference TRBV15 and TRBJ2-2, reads DAMVIQNPRYQVTQFGKPVTLSCSQTLNHNVMYWYQQKSSQAPKLLFHYYDKDFNNEADTPDNFQSRRPNTSFCFLDIRSPGLGDTAMYLCATSREFGELFFGEGSRLTVL.

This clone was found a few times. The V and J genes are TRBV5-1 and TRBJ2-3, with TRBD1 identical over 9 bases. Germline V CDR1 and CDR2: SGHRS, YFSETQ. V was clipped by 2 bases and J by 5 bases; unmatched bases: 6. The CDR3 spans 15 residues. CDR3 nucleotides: TGCGCCAGCAGCTTTAAGGACAGGGGACGAGATACGCAGTATTTT. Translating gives CASSFKDRGRDTQYF.

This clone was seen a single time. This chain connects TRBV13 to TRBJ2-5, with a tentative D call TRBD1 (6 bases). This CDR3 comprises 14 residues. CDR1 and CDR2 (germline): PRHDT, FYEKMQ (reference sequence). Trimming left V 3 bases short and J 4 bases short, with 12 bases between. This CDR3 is CASSFQGNGETQYF. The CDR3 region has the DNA TGTGCCAGCAGCTTCCAGGGGAACGGAGAGACCCAGTACTTC.

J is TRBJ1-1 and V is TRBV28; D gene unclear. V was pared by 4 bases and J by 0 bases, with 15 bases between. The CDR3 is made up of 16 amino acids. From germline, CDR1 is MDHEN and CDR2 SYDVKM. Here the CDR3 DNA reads TGTGCCAGCAGTTGGGGATCGGAGGGCCTGAACACTGAAGCTTTCTTT. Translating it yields CASSWGSEGLNTEAFF.

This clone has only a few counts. CDR3 region: CASSPRQGGERYGYTF. The CDR3 DNA reads TGTGCCAGCTCACCGCGACAGGGTGGGGAACGCTATGGCTACACCTTC. This chain joins TRBV18 and TRBJ1-2; 7 nucleotides agree with TRBD1. V gave up 3 bases and J gave up 4 bases; unmatched junction bases: 11. Per the germline V gene, CDR1 is KGHSH and CDR2 is LQKENI. The CDR3 spans 16 residues.

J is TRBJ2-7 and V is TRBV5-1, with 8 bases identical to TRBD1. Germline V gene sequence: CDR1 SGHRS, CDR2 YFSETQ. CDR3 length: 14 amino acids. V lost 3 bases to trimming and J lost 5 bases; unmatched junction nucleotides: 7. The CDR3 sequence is CASSSGSTGDEQYF. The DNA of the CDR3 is TGCGCCAGCAGCTCGGGATCGACAGGGGACGAGCAGTACTTC.

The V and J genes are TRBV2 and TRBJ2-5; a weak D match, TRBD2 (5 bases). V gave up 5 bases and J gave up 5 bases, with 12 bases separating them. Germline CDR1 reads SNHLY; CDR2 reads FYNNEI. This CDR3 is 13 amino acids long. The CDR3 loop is CASSPLETETQYF. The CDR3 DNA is TGTGCCAGCAGTCCACTAGAAACGGAGACCCAGTACTTC.

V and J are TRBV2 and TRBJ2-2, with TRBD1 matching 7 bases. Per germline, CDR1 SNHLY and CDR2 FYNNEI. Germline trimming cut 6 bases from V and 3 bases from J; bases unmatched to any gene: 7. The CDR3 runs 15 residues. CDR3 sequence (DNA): TGTGCCAGCAGGGTAGACAGGGTCGACACCGGGGAGCTGTTTTTT. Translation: CASRVDRVDTGELFF.

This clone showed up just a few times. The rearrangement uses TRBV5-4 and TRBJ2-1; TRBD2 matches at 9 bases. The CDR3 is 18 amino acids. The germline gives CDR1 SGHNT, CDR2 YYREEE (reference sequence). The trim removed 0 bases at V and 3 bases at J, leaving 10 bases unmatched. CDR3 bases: TGTGCCAGCAGCTTGGCCCCATTGCTAGCGGGATACTACAATGAGCAGTTCTTC. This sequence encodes CASSLAPLLAGYYNEQFF.

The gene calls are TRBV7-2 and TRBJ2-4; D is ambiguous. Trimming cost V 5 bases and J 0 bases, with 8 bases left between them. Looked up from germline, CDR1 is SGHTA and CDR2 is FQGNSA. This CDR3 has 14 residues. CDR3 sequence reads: CASSAYLAKNIQYF. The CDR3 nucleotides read TGTGCCAGCAGCGCGTATCTAGCCAAAAACATTCAGTACTTC.

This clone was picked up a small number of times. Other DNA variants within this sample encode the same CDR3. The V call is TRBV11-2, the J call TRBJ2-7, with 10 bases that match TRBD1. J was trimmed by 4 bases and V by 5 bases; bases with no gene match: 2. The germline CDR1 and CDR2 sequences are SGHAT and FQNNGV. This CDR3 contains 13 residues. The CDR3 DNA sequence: TGTGCCAGCAGCCCGGGACAGGGGTACGAGCAGTACTTC. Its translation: CASSPGQGYEQYF. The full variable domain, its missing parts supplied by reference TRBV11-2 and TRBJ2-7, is EAGVAQSPRYKIIEKRQSVAFWCNPISGHATLYWYQQILGQGPKLLIQFQNNGVVDDSQLPKDRFSAERLKGVDSTLKIQPAKLEDSAVYLCASSPGQGYEQYFGPGTRLTVT.

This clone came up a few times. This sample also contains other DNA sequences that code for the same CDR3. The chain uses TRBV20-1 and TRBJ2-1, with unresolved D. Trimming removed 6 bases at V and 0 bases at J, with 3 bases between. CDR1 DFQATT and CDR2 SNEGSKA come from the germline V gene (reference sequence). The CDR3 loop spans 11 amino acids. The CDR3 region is CSADSYNEQFF. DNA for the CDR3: TGCAGTGCCGACTCCTACAATGAGCAGTTCTTC.

The CDR3 protein is CASSGGRGYTF. In nucleotides, the CDR3 is TGTGCCAGCAGCGGCGGGAGGGGCTACACCTTC. This chain uses TRBV6-5 with TRBJ1-2; D is unclear. CDR1 is MNHEY, CDR2 SVGAGI, per germline. V lost 6 bases and J 8 bases, leaving 10 bases between the germline ends. The CDR3 is 11 amino acids.

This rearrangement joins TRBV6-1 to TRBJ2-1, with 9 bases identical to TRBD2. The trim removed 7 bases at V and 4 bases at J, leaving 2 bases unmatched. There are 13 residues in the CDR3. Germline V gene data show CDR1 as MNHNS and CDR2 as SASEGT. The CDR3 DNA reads TGTGCCAGCACTAGCGGGGTATACAATGAGCAGTTCTTC. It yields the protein CASTSGVYNEQFF.

Written as DNA, the CDR3 is TGTGCCAGCAGCTCCGACCCGAATGAGCAGTTCTTC. Translation: CASSSDPNEQFF. The chain combines TRBV5-4 with TRBJ2-1; D unclear. V lost 3 bases and J 7 bases, leaving 8 bases between the germline ends. Germline V gene sequence: CDR1 SGHNT, CDR2 YYREEE (reference sequence). CDR3 size: 12 residues. Full variable domain (outside the CDR3, taken from reference TRBV5-4 and TRBJ2-1): ETGVTQSPTHLIKTRGQQVTLRCSSQSGHNTVSWYQQALGQGPQFIFQYYREEENGRGNFPPRFSGLQFPNYSSELNVNALELDDSALYLCASSSDPNEQFFGPGTRLTVL.

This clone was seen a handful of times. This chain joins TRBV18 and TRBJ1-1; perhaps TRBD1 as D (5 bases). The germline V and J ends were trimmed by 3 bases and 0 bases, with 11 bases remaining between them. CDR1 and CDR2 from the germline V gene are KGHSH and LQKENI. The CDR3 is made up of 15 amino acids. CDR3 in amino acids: CASSPRGDVNTEAFF. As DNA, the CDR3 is TGTGCCAGCTCACCGCGGGGCGATGTGAACACTGAAGCTTTCTTT.

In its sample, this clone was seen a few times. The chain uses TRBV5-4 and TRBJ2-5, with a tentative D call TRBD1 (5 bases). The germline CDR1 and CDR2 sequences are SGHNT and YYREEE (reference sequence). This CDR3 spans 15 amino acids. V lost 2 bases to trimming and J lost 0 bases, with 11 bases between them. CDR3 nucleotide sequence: TGTGCCAGCAGCTTCCGACAGTCGTACCAAGAGACCCAGTACTTC. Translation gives CASSFRQSYQETQYF.

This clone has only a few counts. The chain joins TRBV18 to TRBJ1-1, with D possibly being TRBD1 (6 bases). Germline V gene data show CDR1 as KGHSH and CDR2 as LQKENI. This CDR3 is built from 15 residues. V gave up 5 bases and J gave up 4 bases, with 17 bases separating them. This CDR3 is CASSSTTGSGTEAFF. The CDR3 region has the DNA TGTGCCAGCTCATCGACTACAGGGTCGGGCACTGAAGCTTTCTTT.

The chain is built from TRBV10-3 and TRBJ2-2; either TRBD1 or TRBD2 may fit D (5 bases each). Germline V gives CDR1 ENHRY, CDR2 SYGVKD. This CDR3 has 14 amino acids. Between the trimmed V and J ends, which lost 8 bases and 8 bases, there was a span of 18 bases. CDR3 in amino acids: CAIFSGPPQGELFF. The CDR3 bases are TGTGCCATCTTTTCGGGACCCCCTCAGGGGGAGCTGTTTTTT.

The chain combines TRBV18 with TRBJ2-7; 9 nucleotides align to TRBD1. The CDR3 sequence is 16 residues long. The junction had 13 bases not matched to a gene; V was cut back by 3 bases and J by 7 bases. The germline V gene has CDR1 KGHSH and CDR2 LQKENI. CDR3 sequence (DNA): TGTGCCAGCTCACCGTACCGGGACAGGGTGGGAATGGAGCAGTACTTC. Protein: CASSPYRDRVGMEQYF.

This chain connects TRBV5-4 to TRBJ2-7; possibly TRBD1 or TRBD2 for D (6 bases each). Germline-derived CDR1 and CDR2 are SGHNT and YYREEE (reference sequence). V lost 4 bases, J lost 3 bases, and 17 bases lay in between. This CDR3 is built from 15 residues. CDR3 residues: CASSGQSGPSYEQYF. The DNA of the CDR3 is TGTGCCAGCAGCGGACAGAGCGGGCCAAGCTACGAGCAGTACTTC.

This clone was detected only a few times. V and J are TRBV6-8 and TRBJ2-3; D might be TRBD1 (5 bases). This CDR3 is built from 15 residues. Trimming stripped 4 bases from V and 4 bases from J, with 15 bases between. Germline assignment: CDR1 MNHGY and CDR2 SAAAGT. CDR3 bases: TGTGCCAGCAGTTTGAAGGGGAAGGCTGCAGATACGCAGTATTTT. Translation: CASSLKGKAADTQYF.

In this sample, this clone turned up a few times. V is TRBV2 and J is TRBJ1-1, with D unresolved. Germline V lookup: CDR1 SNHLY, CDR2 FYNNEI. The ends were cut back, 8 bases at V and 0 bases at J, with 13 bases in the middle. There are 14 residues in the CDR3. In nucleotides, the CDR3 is TGTGCCAGCGAATACGCAGGAATGAACACTGAAGCTTTCTTT. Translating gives CASEYAGMNTEAFF.

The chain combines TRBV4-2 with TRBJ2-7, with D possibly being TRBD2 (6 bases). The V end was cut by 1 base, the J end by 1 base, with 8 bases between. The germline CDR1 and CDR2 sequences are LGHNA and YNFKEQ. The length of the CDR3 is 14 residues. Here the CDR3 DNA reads TGTGCCAGCAGCCAAGGACTAGAATCCTACGAGCAGTACTTC. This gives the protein CASSQGLESYEQYF.

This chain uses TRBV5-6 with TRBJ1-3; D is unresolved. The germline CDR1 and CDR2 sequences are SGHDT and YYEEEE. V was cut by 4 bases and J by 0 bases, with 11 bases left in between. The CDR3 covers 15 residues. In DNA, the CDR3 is TGTGCCAGCAGCCCCCAGGCACACTCTGGAAACACCATATATTTT. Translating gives CASSPQAHSGNTIYF. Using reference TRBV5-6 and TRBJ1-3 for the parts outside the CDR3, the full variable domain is DAGVTQSPTHLIKTRGQQVTLRCSPKSGHDTVSWYQQALGQGPQFIFQYYEEEERQRGNFPDRFSGHQFPNYSSELNVNALLLGDSALYLCASSPQAHSGNTIYFGEGSWLTVV.

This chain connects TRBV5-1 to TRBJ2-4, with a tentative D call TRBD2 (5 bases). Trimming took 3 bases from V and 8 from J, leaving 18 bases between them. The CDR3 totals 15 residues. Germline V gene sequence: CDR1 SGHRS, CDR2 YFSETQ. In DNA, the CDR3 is TGCGCCAGCAGCTCGGGTCAAGGAGTCGGGGACATTCAGTACTTC. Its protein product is CASSSGQGVGDIQYF.